The entry that follows covers one TCR beta chain sequence. The sample originates from a study of blood T cell repertoires in COVID-19. At the level of the study: There were acute and convalescent COVID-19 samples, and they came from the United States, Italy and Spain. PBMCs, B-cell-depleted T cells, or T cells were the source of the cDNA or gDNA that made up the material.

CDR3 length: 15 residues. The V gene lost 5 bases and the J gene lost 0 bases, with 11 bases spanning the gap. The germline V gene has CDR1 SGHTA and CDR2 FQGNSA. Original methodology: Estimation of nucleated cell counts was performed using reference gene primer amplification. The repertoire was sequenced with immunoSEQ multiplex PCR; TCRdb's copy has only in-frame clones and lacks some. D and trimming come from the DNA, and the V and J calls and clone size come from that table. Counted here are 70,000 to 80,000 clones, about 90% occurring once; the ten biggest clones make up around 5.8%. The receptor's source is a human donor in a cohort sampled during active COVID-19. Specimen: peripheral blood. This chain uses TRBV7-2 with TRBJ1-3; D unresolved. CDR3 bases: TGTGCCAGCAGCGAGACACTTAGCTCTGGAAACACCATATATTTT. Its protein is CASSETLSSGNTIYF.